This T cell receptor (beta chain) was recovered during a study of STAT5B mutations in CD4+ large granular lymphocyte leukemia. Findings of the study overall: No patients shared main leukemic clonotypes, though roughly 25% appeared at low frequency elsewhere. CD4-sorted patient repertoires seemed more clonal than healthy CD4+ repertoires.

In regard to this clone: What it binds is not known.

Original analysis: The detection floor for productive clonotype frequency was 2.59 x 10-5. Repertoires were generated with immunoSEQ multiplex PCR, while TCRdb's copy carries only in-frame clones and drops some. From that table come the V and J calls and clone size; the DNA was used to work out D and trimming. The table includes 32,000 or so clones, 85% detected once. J was trimmed by 3 bases and V by 0 bases; bases with no gene match: 9. Per germline, CDR1 SGHRS and CDR2 YFSETQ. This CDR3 contains 16 residues. The chain combines TRBV5-1 with TRBJ2-7; 7 nucleotides align to TRBD1. Sample: CD4+ T cells from blood buffy coats. The source is a human donor in good health. CDR3 in DNA: TGCGCCAGCAGCTTGGGCCCCCGAGACAGGGACTACGAGCAGTACTTC. This gives the protein CASSLGPRDRDYEQYF.